This passage covers 22 T cell receptor beta chains from one sample sequenced in a study of blood T cell repertoires in COVID-19. Sequencing was performed with immunoSEQ multiplex PCR; in TCRdb, only in-frame clones are kept and a portion is missing. The sample holds some 170,000 clones, approximately 80% seen once. The sequencing input was peripheral blood. These TCRs come from a woman aged 80 or over with active or convalescent COVID-19.

The V gene is TRBV4-3, the J gene TRBJ1-2; no reliable D call. Trimming removed 0 bases from V and 6 bases from J, with 17 bases in between. The CDR3 covers 16 residues. CDR1 LGHNA and CDR2 YSLEER come from the germline V gene. The CDR3 here is CASSQDLGQDGHGYTF. CDR3 nucleotides: TGCGCCAGCAGCCAAGATCTGGGCCAGGATGGGCATGGCTACACCTTC.

The chain recombines TRBV25-1 with TRBJ1-4; weak D call: TRBD1 (6 bases). Germline V gives CDR1 MGHDK, CDR2 SYGVNS. Deletions cut 6 bases from V and 5 bases from J, with 13 bases between. The CDR3 runs 14 residues. The CDR3 nucleotides are TGTGCCAGCAGCACAGGGCGGCCCAATGAAAAACTGTTTTTT. Protein sequence: CASSTGRPNEKLFF.

The chain uses TRBV6-2 or TRBV6-3 and TRBJ2-1; 7 nucleotides align to TRBD2. With V trimmed by 2 bases and J by 8 bases, 6 bases remained unmatched. Germline CDR1 MNHEY, CDR2 SVGEGT. This CDR3 is 14 amino acids long. The CDR3 nucleotides read TGTGCCAGCAGTTACGGGCGGGGGTACGATGAGCAGTTCTTC. Amino acid sequence: CASSYGRGYDEQFF.

The chain is built from TRBV11-3 and TRBJ2-5; 14 positions agree with TRBD2. Germline lookup yields CDR1 SGHNT and CDR2 YENEEA. Trimming took 6 bases from V and 0 from J; bases not matched to a gene: 6. The CDR3 contains 17 residues. The CDR3 here is CASSSGLAGGHQETQYF. DNA of the CDR3: TGTGCCAGCAGTTCCGGACTAGCGGGGGGTCACCAAGAGACCCAGTACTTC.

The gene calls are TRBV21-1 and TRBJ2-2; the DNA was not compared with TRBD2, the D call given in the table. TRBV21-1 is an annotated pseudogene. This CDR3 is built from 17 residues. For the CDR3, the DNA is TGTGCCAGCAGTATTAGCGGGGGGACCGCGAACACCGGGGAGCTGTTTTTT. Amino acid sequence: CASSISGGTANTGELFF.

The chain combines TRBV19 with TRBJ2-1; 10 positions agree with TRBD1. The CDR3 is 13 residues long. Trimming removed 10 bases from V and 9 bases from J; junction bases left unmatched: 9. From germline, CDR1 is LNHDA and CDR2 SQIVND (reference sequence). The DNA for the CDR3 is TGTGCCACCCATTGGACAGGGGGTTTTGAGCAGTTCTTC. Residues: CATHWTGGFEQFF.

The CDR3 nucleotides read TGTGCCAGTAGTATAATTGGGACAGGGGGCCCAGATACGCAGTATTTT. This translates into CASSIIGTGGPDTQYF. The chain joins TRBV19 to TRBJ2-3; 12 bases match TRBD1. CDR1 is LNHDA and CDR2 is SQIVND in the germline V gene (reference sequence). V gave up 2 bases and J gave up 4 bases; unmatched junction bases: 4. This CDR3 region has 16 residues.

The V gene is TRBV19, the J gene TRBJ2-1; D unclear. Looked up from germline, CDR1 is LNHDA and CDR2 is SQIVND (reference sequence). The germline V and J ends were trimmed by 4 bases and 6 bases, with 7 bases remaining between them. The CDR3 totals 12 residues. This CDR3 is CASSTRFNEQFF. CDR3 nucleotides: TGTGCCAGTAGTACTCGTTTCAATGAGCAGTTCTTC.

V usage is TRBV11-3 and J usage is TRBJ2-1, with D perhaps matching TRBD2 (5 bases). CDR1 and CDR2 from the germline V gene are SGHNT and YENEEA. V dropped 0 bases and J dropped 4 bases, with 13 bases sitting between them. This CDR3 is 16 amino acids long. CDR3 bases: TGTGCCAGCAGCTTAGATAGCGTGTCGCCTTACAATGAGCAGTTCTTC. It codes for CASSLDSVSPYNEQFF.

V and J are TRBV4-2 and TRBJ2-1, with D possibly being TRBD2 (5 bases). CDR3 size: 17 residues. Per germline, CDR1 LGHNA and CDR2 YNFKEQ. The ends were cut back, 3 bases at V and 0 bases at J, with 15 bases in the middle. The CDR3 coding sequence is TGTGCCAGCAGCCATGACCTCGGAGCGGCCTCCTACAATGAGCAGTTCTTC. Translated, it gives CASSHDLGAASYNEQFF.

The chain links TRBV6-1 to TRBJ1-5, with D uncertain. CDR1 and CDR2 (germline): MNHNS, SASEGT. This CDR3 spans 13 amino acids. The V end lost 1 base, the J end lost 15 bases, and 16 bases lay between the germline ends. The CDR3 bases are TGTGCCAGCAGTGAAGTAGGCGGTTTTATTCTGCATTTT. Translation: CASSEVGGFILHF.

This chain links TRBV4-1 with TRBJ1-3, with 7 bases aligning to TRBD1. The CDR3 runs to 19 residues. CDR1 and CDR2 from the germline V gene are MGHRA and YSYEKL. V gave up 2 bases and J gave up 0 bases; unmatched junction bases: 13. This chain's CDR3 is CASSQSTPGTVSSGNTIYF. The DNA of the CDR3 is TGCGCCAGCAGCCAATCAACACCGGGGACAGTGAGCTCTGGAAACACCATATATTTT.

The chain joins TRBV19 to TRBJ2-1; D might be TRBD2 (6 bases). V dropped 5 bases and J dropped 1 base, with 12 bases sitting between them. The CDR3 contains 15 residues. Germline V CDR1 and CDR2: LNHDA, SQIVND (reference sequence). The CDR3 bases are TGTGCCAGTAGTCCCCTAGCGTTGTCCTACAATGAGCAGTTCTTC. Its protein is CASSPLALSYNEQFF.

In the case of this clone: Other DNA sequences in this sample translate to the same CDR3. The J gene is TRBJ1-1, the V gene TRBV19, with unresolved D. CDR1 and CDR2 (germline): LNHDA, SQIVND (reference sequence). The CDR3 sequence is 13 residues long. V was cut by 3 bases and J by 1 base, with 6 bases left in between. This chain's CDR3 is CASSIRGNTEAFF. The CDR3 coding sequence is TGTGCCAGTAGTATTCGCGGGAACACTGAAGCTTTCTTT.

The chain uses TRBV12-3 or TRBV12-4 and TRBJ2-1, with D uncertain. Trimming removed 7 bases at V and 3 bases at J, with 10 bases between. The CDR3 loop spans 13 amino acids. The CDR3 spells CASNEAFYNEQFF. CDR3 DNA sequence: TGTGCCAGCAACGAAGCCTTCTACAATGAGCAGTTCTTC.

The chain carries TRBV6-1 and TRBJ1-5; 9 bases are shared with TRBD1. The length of the CDR3 is 16 residues. Trimming removed 4 bases from V and 7 bases from J; junction bases left unmatched: 11. Germline-derived CDR1 and CDR2 are MNHNS and SASEGT. The CDR3 bases are TGTGCCAGCAGTGGCCGTGGGACAGGGTCGGGACAGCCCCAGCATTTT. Translating it yields CASSGRGTGSGQPQHF.

V is TRBV5-1 and J is TRBJ1-1; D may be TRBD1 (6 bases). This CDR3 comprises 12 residues. The germline gives CDR1 SGHRS, CDR2 YFSETQ. The V gene lost 4 bases and the J gene lost 9 bases, with 13 bases spanning the gap. The DNA of the CDR3 is TGCGCCAGCAGCACGGACAGTTTTCAAGCTTTCTTT. Encoded protein: CASSTDSFQAFF.

This chain links TRBV6-2 or TRBV6-3 with TRBJ2-7; 8 bases fit TRBD1. Trimming took 4 bases from V and 4 from J; bases not matched to a gene: 9. The CDR3 has 15 amino acids. CDR1 is MNHEY and CDR2 is SVGEGT in the germline V gene. This CDR3 reads CASSSPGQGGYEQYF. The CDR3 DNA reads TGTGCCAGCAGTTCCCCCGGACAGGGTGGGTACGAGCAGTACTTC.

The chain couples TRBV5-6 to TRBJ2-1; maybe TRBD2 (6 bases). V was cut by 4 bases and J by 6 bases, with 17 bases left in between. The CDR3 sequence is 15 residues long. Germline CDR1 SGHDT, CDR2 YYEEEE. CDR3 amino acids: CASSRGTLGRNEQFF. The CDR3 DNA is TGTGCCAGCAGCCGAGGGACTTTAGGGCGCAATGAGCAGTTCTTC.

This clone was seen once. The chain has TRBV19 and TRBJ1-5; D remains unclear. This CDR3 has 14 amino acids. Trimming shortened V by 0 bases and J by 1 base, and 4 bases separated the two germline ends. Germline values: CDR1 LNHDA, CDR2 SQIVND (reference sequence). The CDR3 DNA sequence: TGTGCCAGTAGTATAGACGGGAGCAATCAGCCCCAGCATTTT. Translated, it gives CASSIDGSNQPQHF.

The chain links TRBV5-4 to TRBJ2-2; TRBD2 matches 11 bases. The ends lost 4 bases at V and 0 bases at J; junction bases unmatched: 2. Germline lookup yields CDR1 SGHNT and CDR2 YYREEE (reference sequence). CDR3 length equals 16 residues. The CDR3 here is CASSPGLAANTGELFF. CDR3 DNA: TGTGCCAGCAGCCCGGGACTAGCGGCGAACACCGGGGAGCTGTTTTTT.

The chain links TRBV19 to TRBJ1-1, with D possibly being TRBD1 (6 bases). CDR3 length: 16 amino acids. CDR1 is LNHDA and CDR2 is SQIVND in the germline V gene (reference sequence). Between the trimmed V and J ends, which lost 1 base and 7 bases, there was a span of 19 bases. DNA for the CDR3: TGTGCCAGTAGTATAGGTGGGGGCCAACCTGCAAATGAAGCTTTCTTT. Translated, it gives CASSIGGGQPANEAFF.